Shown below are 5 T cell receptor beta chains from a single sample sequenced in a study of CD8 T cells in ankylosing spondylitis. Overall study results and limits: Seemingly distinctive of ankylosing spondylitis blood was a TCR beta motif formed by eight highly homologous variants.

These TCRs are of unknown antigen specificity. TCRdb analysed the 5' RACE reads with MiXCR anew, one entry per CDR3 protein. The profile shows about 750,000 distinct CDR3 sequences, around 17% of them singletons. The specimen was blood, either unsorted or a sorted T cell fraction (not recorded which). The source of these receptors is a male donor with ankylosing spondylitis.

This clonotype was observed a few times. The rearrangement links TRBV12-3 or TRBV12-4 to TRBJ2-1, with TRBD2 matching 12 bases. The CDR3 covers 16 residues. V dropped 5 bases and J dropped 7; count of bases not matched to a gene: 9. DNA for the CDR3: TGTGCCAGCAGTCGAGGACTAGCGGGACAAAGGAATGAGCAGTTCTTC. Its protein is CASSRGLAGQRNEQFF.

This clonotype was seen more than once but under ten times. V usage is TRBV7-2 and J usage is TRBJ2-1; D possibly corresponds to TRBD2 (5 bases). CDR3 size: 12 residues. Trimming removed 0 bases from V and 12 bases from J, with 9 bases in between. Germline values: CDR1 SGHTA, CDR2 FQGNSA. The CDR3 loop reads CASSLAGEGQFF. The CDR3 region has the DNA TGTGCCAGCAGCTTAGCTGGTGAGGGGCAGTTCTTC.

This clonotype was found a few times. The V gene is TRBV5-6, the J gene TRBJ1-1; 9 positions agree with TRBD1. V shed 3 bases and J 0 bases; nucleotides not matched to a gene: 3. From germline, CDR1 is SGHDT and CDR2 YYEEEE. The CDR3 covers 15 residues. This CDR3 is CASSSDRGMNTEAFF. The CDR3 DNA is TGTGCCAGCAGCTCTGACAGGGGGATGAACACTGAAGCTTTCTTT.

The CDR3 loop reads CASSRREQGSYNEQFF. CDR3 bases: TGCGCCAGCAGCCGGAGAGAACAGGGCTCCTACAATGAGCAGTTCTTC. The chain links TRBV4-1 to TRBJ2-1; D is possibly TRBD1 (6 bases). The V end lost 4 bases, the J end lost 0 bases, and 13 bases lay between the germline ends. CDR1 is MGHRA and CDR2 is YSYEKL in the germline V gene. This CDR3 spans 16 amino acids.

A few counts support this clonotype. V gene TRBV29-1 combines with J gene TRBJ2-3; 8 nucleotides align to TRBD1. The junction had 10 bases not matched to a gene; V was cut back by 6 bases and J by 5 bases. The CDR3 runs to 14 residues. Germline lookup yields CDR1 SQVTM and CDR2 ANQGSEA. The CDR3 is CSVTQGGPGDTQYF. The CDR3 DNA follows: TGCAGCGTAACACAGGGGGGCCCAGGAGATACGCAGTATTTT.